The TCR beta chain under discussion was sequenced for a study of shared clonotypes between healthy human individuals. General study findings and limits: Among four donors, approximately 5% of naive CD4 clonotypes were found in common.

The authors ran the assay at deep level. Produced via immunoSEQ multiplex PCR; TCRdb's table is partial and in-frame only. The top ten hold 0.35% to 0.45% of the sample, which has some 2.3 million clones, more than 80% seen once. As for this clone: Its specificity is not known. This CDR3 is also generated by other DNA sequences in the sample.

The germline gives CDR1 SNHLY, CDR2 FYNNEI. Trimming shortened V by 2 bases and J by 7 bases, and 8 bases separated the two germline ends. The CDR3 is made up of 12 amino acids. The gene calls are TRBV2 and TRBJ1-1; the D is unclear. This receptor was identified in a man between 18 and 35 years old in good health. Some clones in this sample may be carry-over from other donors' samples. Sequencing was carried out using naive CD4+ T cells from PBMCs. Stated subset: CD45RA+ positively selected. This CDR3 is CASSELGDEAFF. The CDR3 bases are TGTGCCAGCAGTGAACTCGGGGATGAAGCTTTCTTT.